Below, one T cell receptor (beta chain) is given with its context. Its target is not known. This entry belongs to a study of shared clonotypes between healthy human individuals. Overall study context: CD4 naive and memory got three plates each, CD8 naive two, CD8 memory one.

Study observations and caveats: The study found lower generation probabilities in non-shared clonotypes than in those shared by all four donors.

The CDR3 is 14 amino acids. Trimming pared 4 bases from V and 3 bases from J, leaving 11 bases between. Germline CDR1 and CDR2: SGHTS and YDEGEE. Assay: immunoSEQ multiplex PCR; the TCRdb copy retains only in-frame clones and omits some. The table lists roughly 2 million clones, 85% to 95% of them singletons. The specimen sequenced was naive CD4+ T cells sorted from blood. The subset denotes: CD45RA+ positively selected. This chain uses TRBV5-8 with TRBJ2-1, with D perhaps TRBD1 (6 bases). This receptor was obtained from a man between 18 and 35 years old in good health. CDR3 coding DNA: TGTGCCAGCAGCCCCGGACAGTACTACAATGAGCAGTTCTTC. Translation gives CASSPGQYYNEQFF.